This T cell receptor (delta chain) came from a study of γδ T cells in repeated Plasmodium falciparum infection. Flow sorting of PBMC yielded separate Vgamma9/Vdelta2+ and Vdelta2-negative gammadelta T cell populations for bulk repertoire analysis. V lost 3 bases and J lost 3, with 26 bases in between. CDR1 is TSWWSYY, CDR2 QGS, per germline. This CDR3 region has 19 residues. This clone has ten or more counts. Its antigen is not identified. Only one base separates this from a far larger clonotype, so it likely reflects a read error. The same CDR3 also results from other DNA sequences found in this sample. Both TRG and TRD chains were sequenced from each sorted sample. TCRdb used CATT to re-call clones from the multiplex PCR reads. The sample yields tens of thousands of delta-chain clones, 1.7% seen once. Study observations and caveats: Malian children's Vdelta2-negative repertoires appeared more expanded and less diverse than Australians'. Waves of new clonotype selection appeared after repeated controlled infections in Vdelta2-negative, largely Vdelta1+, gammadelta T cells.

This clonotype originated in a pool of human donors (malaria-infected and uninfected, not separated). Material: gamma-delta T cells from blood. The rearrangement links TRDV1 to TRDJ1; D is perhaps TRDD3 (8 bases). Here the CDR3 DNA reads TGTGCTCTTGGGGATGTGGTTCCTACGCTACTGGGGGCTCCCGATAAACTCATCTTT. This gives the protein CALGDVVPTLLGAPDKLIF.